The 24 T cell receptor beta chains listed next were all sequenced from one sample in a study of T cell changes during pregnancy in multiple sclerosis. The method was immunoSEQ multiplex PCR; TCRdb's version includes in-frame clones alone and lacks a portion of them. The sample shows some 100,000 clones, approximately 94% of them seen only once. The sample here was peripheral blood, taken before pregnancy. All receptors come from a female donor with multiple sclerosis, enrolled in a pregnancy study.

This chain uses TRBV7-9 with TRBJ2-7; 7 bases agree with TRBD1. V lost 5 bases and J lost 1; bases outside the gene matches: 11. This CDR3 is built from 16 residues. Germline V gene lookup returns CDR1 SEHNR and CDR2 FQNEAQ (reference sequence). The CDR3 DNA is TGTGCCAGCAGCCCCCCAACAGGGGCGGAATCCTACGAGCAGTACTTC. It specifies CASSPPTGAESYEQYF.

The rearrangement links TRBV9 to TRBJ2-7, with 7 nucleotides matching TRBD2. Germline CDR1 and CDR2: SGDLS and YYNGEE. CDR3 length: 14 amino acids. V was pared by 0 bases and J by 3 bases, with 3 bases of the junction left unmatched. The CDR3 DNA reads as TGTGCCAGCAGCGTAGAAGGGAGGGACTACGAGCAGTACTTC. It is translated as CASSVEGRDYEQYF.

This chain joins TRBV5-1 and TRBJ2-2; 7 bases are a match to TRBD2. The V gene's germline CDR1 is SGHRS and CDR2 YFSETQ. The CDR3 length is 16 residues. Trimming cost V 2 bases and J 2 bases; bases outside gene matches: 6. CDR3 in amino acids: CASSLGLAANTGELFF. The CDR3 region has the DNA TGCGCCAGCAGCTTAGGGCTAGCGGCCAACACCGGGGAGCTGTTTTTT.

This sequence joins TRBV27 and TRBJ2-3; D remains unclear. The V end was cut by 2 bases, the J end by 0 bases, with 12 bases between. The germline V gene encodes CDR1 MNHEY and CDR2 SMNVEV (reference sequence). The CDR3 runs 16 residues. The CDR3: CASSLVAVPSTDTQYF. DNA for the CDR3: TGTGCCAGCAGTTTAGTTGCGGTCCCTAGCACAGATACGCAGTATTTT.

The rearrangement links TRBV28 to TRBJ1-5, with D perhaps TRBD1 (5 bases). Germline V CDR1 and CDR2: MDHEN, SYDVKM. Trimming took off 2 bases at V and 2 bases at J, with 13 bases between the two ends. The CDR3 has 16 residues. CDR3 bases: TGTGCCAGCAGTTTACTTGGGGGGGATGGCAATCAGCCCCAGCATTTT. It is translated as CASSLLGGDGNQPQHF.

This sequence joins TRBV28 and TRBJ2-2; 7 bases match TRBD1. V gave up 3 bases and J gave up 3 bases; unmatched junction bases: 4. The V gene's germline CDR1 is MDHEN and CDR2 SYDVKM. The CDR3 has 15 residues. The CDR3 loop reads CASSFYRGDTGELFF. DNA of the CDR3: TGTGCCAGCAGTTTCTACAGGGGCGACACCGGGGAGCTGTTTTTT.

This clone has a single count. J is TRBJ2-5 and V is TRBV15, with 10 bases matching TRBD1. The junction had 7 bases not matched to a gene; V was cut back by 1 base and J by 5 bases. The CDR3 sequence is 16 residues long. From germline, CDR1 is LNHNV and CDR2 YYDKDF (reference sequence). The CDR3: CATSRGRQGAKETQYF. The CDR3 nucleotides read TGTGCCACCAGCAGAGGTCGACAGGGGGCGAAGGAGACCCAGTACTTC.

V is TRBV18 and J is TRBJ1-5; weak D call: TRBD1 (5 bases). CDR1 is KGHSH and CDR2 is LQKENI in the germline V gene. With 3 bases removed from V and 4 bases from J, the gap between germline ends came to 13 bases. The length of the CDR3 is 15 residues. The CDR3 is CASSPLPDRNQPQHF. For the CDR3, the DNA is TGTGCCAGCTCACCCCTTCCTGACAGAAATCAGCCCCAGCATTTT.

The CDR3 reads CASEGTGVLGYTF. The CDR3 DNA reads TGTGCCAGCGAGGGCACGGGCGTCCTGGGCTACACCTTC. The V call is TRBV7-9, the J call TRBJ1-2; no clear D. The germline gives CDR1 SEHNR, CDR2 FQNEAQ (reference sequence). V lost 8 bases, J lost 8 bases, and 18 bases lay in between. CDR3 length: 13 residues.

J is TRBJ1-2 and V is TRBV5-4; D might be TRBD1 (5 bases). This CDR3 has 12 amino acids. CDR1 SGHNT and CDR2 YYREEE come from the germline V gene (reference sequence). The germline V and J ends were trimmed by 5 bases and 5 bases, with 10 bases remaining between them. The CDR3 region is CASSRDRYGYTF. The CDR3 nucleotides are TGTGCCAGCAGTAGAGACAGATATGGCTACACCTTC.

The chain has TRBV4-1 and TRBJ1-2; D is unresolved. V lost 3 bases and J 8 bases, leaving 16 bases between the germline ends. The CDR3 sequence is 14 residues long. Per the germline V gene, CDR1 is MGHRA and CDR2 is YSYEKL. For the CDR3, the DNA is TGCGCCAGCAGCCACGCTCTGGAGGGTGGCGGCTACACCTTC. It codes for CASSHALEGGGYTF.

This clone came up a few times. J is TRBJ2-5 and V is TRBV28; 8 nucleotides match TRBD2. This CDR3 contains 15 residues. Germline assignment: CDR1 MDHEN and CDR2 SYDVKM. J lost 5 bases, V lost 5 bases, and 10 bases had no gene match. Written as DNA, the CDR3 is TGTGCCAGCAGTCCACCCGGGGGGGGCGGGGAGACCCAGTACTTC. Translation gives CASSPPGGGGETQYF. The whole variable domain, filled in from reference TRBV28 and TRBJ2-5, reads DVKVTQSSRYLVKRTGEKVFLECVQDMDHENMFWYRQDPGLGLRLIYFSYDVKMKEKGDIPEGYSVSREKKERFSLILESASTNQTSMYLCASSPPGGGGETQYFGPGTRLLVL.

The chain employs TRBV7-6 and TRBJ1-3; D is unclear. Trimming shortened V by 5 bases and J by 0 bases, and 14 bases separated the two germline ends. The CDR3 runs 16 residues. Germline V lookup: CDR1 SGHVS, CDR2 FNYEAQ. In nucleotides, the CDR3 is TGTGCCAGCAGCGGGCAGCTTCTGTCCTCTGGAAACACCATATATTTT. This gives the protein CASSGQLLSSGNTIYF.

The rearrangement links TRBV5-4 to TRBJ1-6; D possibly corresponds to TRBD1 (6 bases). The CDR3 is 14 residues long. Per the germline V gene, CDR1 is SGHNT and CDR2 is YYREEE (reference sequence). V dropped 2 bases and J dropped 7 bases, with 10 bases sitting between them. CDR3 amino acids: CASSFKQGNSPLHF. The CDR3 DNA reads as TGTGCCAGCAGCTTCAAACAGGGAAATTCACCCCTCCACTTT.

The genes are TRBV6-5 and TRBJ2-7; 7 bases map to TRBD1. J lost 5 bases, V lost 6 bases, and 7 bases had no gene match. The V gene's germline CDR1 is MNHEY and CDR2 SVGAGI. The length of the CDR3 is 13 residues. CDR3 sequence: CASRDRTGDEQYF. The CDR3 DNA sequence: TGTGCCAGCAGAGATCGCACAGGGGACGAGCAGTACTTC.

A single count supports this clone. The rearrangement joins TRBV28 to TRBJ2-1, with TRBD2 matching over 7 bases. Germline V gene lookup returns CDR1 MDHEN and CDR2 SYDVKM. V gave up 4 bases and J gave up 0 bases; unmatched junction bases: 3. CDR3 length equals 15 residues. CDR3 loop: CASSSGGSSYNEQFF. CDR3 coding DNA: TGTGCCAGCAGTTCCGGGGGGAGCTCCTACAATGAGCAGTTCTTC.

This clone was detected once. The rearrangement joins TRBV21-1 to TRBJ2-1; the table assigns TRBD2, which was not confirmed against the DNA. TRBV21-1 is given as a pseudogene. This CDR3 spans 12 amino acids. The CDR3 sequence: CASSTTYGEQFF. DNA of the CDR3: TGTGCCAGCAGCACTACCTACGGTGAGCAGTTCTTC.

The chain is built from TRBV10-1 and TRBJ1-1, with 7 bases that match TRBD1. Germline CDR1 reads WNHNN; CDR2 reads SYGVQD (reference sequence). V gave up 7 bases and J gave up 1 base; unmatched junction bases: 3. The CDR3 length is 13 residues. In DNA form, the CDR3 reads TGCGCCAGCACCAGGACAGGGAACACTGAAGCTTTCTTT. The encoded protein is CASTRTGNTEAFF.

The chain couples TRBV7-8 to TRBJ1-2; tentative D call: TRBD1 (6 bases). Per the germline V gene, CDR1 is SGHVS and CDR2 is FQNEAQ. The CDR3 length is 15 residues. The V end lost 4 bases, the J end lost 1 base, and 13 bases lay between the germline ends. The CDR3 DNA sequence: TGTGCCAGCAGCTCGAAGGGGGTTATTAACTATGGCTACACCTTC. Translated: CASSSKGVINYGYTF.

The V call is TRBV18, the J call TRBJ1-5; possible D gene TRBD1, 5 bases. Germline loops: CDR1 KGHSH, CDR2 LQKENI. This CDR3 comprises 13 residues. The V and J ends lost 4 bases and 2 bases respectively, with 6 bases between them. The CDR3 region is CASSRGGNQPQHF. CDR3 coding DNA: TGTGCCAGCTCACGGGGGGGCAATCAGCCCCAGCATTTT.

This chain joins TRBV15 and TRBJ2-7; 7 bases are shared with TRBD2. V shed 4 bases, J shed 0 bases, and the junction held 3 bases outside the gene matches. CDR1 LNHNV and CDR2 YYDKDF come from the germline V gene (reference sequence). This CDR3 is 14 amino acids long. In nucleotides, the CDR3 is TGTGCCACCAGCATGGCTAGCGGCTCCTACGAGCAGTACTTC. Encoded protein: CATSMASGSYEQYF.

The chain joins TRBV27 to TRBJ1-2; maybe TRBD1 (6 bases). CDR1 and CDR2 from the germline V gene are MNHEY and SMNVEV (reference sequence). CDR3 length equals 17 residues. Between the trimmed V and J ends, which lost 2 bases and 0 bases, there was a span of 16 bases. The CDR3 sequence: CASSLLKTGLTNYGYTF. In nucleotides, the CDR3 is TGTGCCAGCAGTTTACTCAAAACAGGGCTCACTAACTATGGCTACACCTTC.

The J gene is TRBJ1-3, the V gene TRBV10-2, with 11 bases that match TRBD1. Germline CDR1 and CDR2: WSHSY and SAAADI. This CDR3 comprises 16 residues. With V trimmed by 5 bases and J by 0 bases, 3 bases remained unmatched. CDR3 bases: TGCGCCAGCAGTCTCGGACAGGGGGCCTCTGGAAACACCATATATTTT. Its protein product is CASSLGQGASGNTIYF.

CDR3 sequence (DNA): TGTGCCAGCAGCGGTTGGGGGGCTAACTATGGCTACACCTTC. Its translation: CASSGWGANYGYTF. V and J are TRBV9 and TRBJ1-2; the D gene is possibly TRBD1 (5 bases). Trimming cost V 3 bases and J 0 bases, with 9 bases left between them. CDR3 length: 14 amino acids. Per the germline V gene, CDR1 is SGDLS and CDR2 is YYNGEE.